This TCR beta chain was obtained from a study of blood T cell repertoires in COVID-19. The overall study: The origin of the acute and convalescent COVID-19 samples was the United States, Italy and Spain. The analysed material was cDNA or gDNA that came from T cells, B-cell-depleted T cells, or PBMCs.

The V gene's germline CDR1 is MNHEY and CDR2 SMNVEV (reference sequence). Trimming removed 5 bases from V and 5 bases from J; junction bases left unmatched: 11. This CDR3 has 16 residues. Per the authors' pipeline: Cell counts per sample came from amplifying reference gene primers. Profiled with immunoSEQ multiplex PCR; TCRdb holds only in-frame clones, not every one. V, J and clone size reflect that table, while D and trimming were determined from the DNA. The data hold 100,000 to 150,000 clones, with around 81% observed a single time. The sequenced sample was peripheral blood. V gene TRBV27 combines with J gene TRBJ2-7; 11 bases match TRBD1. The sequence was collected from a woman between 45 and 65 years old with acute or convalescent COVID-19. As DNA, the CDR3 is TGTGCCAGCAGTCGGGGGGGGACAGGGGGGCGGAACGAGCAGTACTTC. Translating gives CASSRGGTGGRNEQYF.